This TCR beta chain originates from a study of shared clonotypes between healthy human individuals. Cells designated naive CD8 were CD45RO-negative and were positively selected for CCR7, with terminally differentiated effector memory CD45RA+ cells excluded. The CDR3 runs to 16 residues. J gave up 0 bases and V 2 bases, and 4 bases lay outside the gene matches. Germline lookup yields CDR1 MNHEY and CDR2 SVGAGI. In the original workflow: Junction-only sequences produced by ImmunoSEQ had no quality scores, so filtering differed. Assay used: immunoSEQ multiplex PCR; TCRdb lists only in-frame clones, some missing. D and trimming come from the DNA, and the V and J calls and clone size come from that table. In the table there are about 590,000 clones, around 95% of which are singletons.

V usage is TRBV6-5 and J usage is TRBJ2-7; TRBD1 agrees at 10 bases. The sample was naive CD8+ T cells sorted from blood. This clonotype originated in a woman aged 30 to 39 in good health. The CDR3 DNA follows: TGTGCCAGCAGTTACCTGGGACAGGGGAGCTCCTACGAGCAGTACTTC. It encodes CASSYLGQGSSYEQYF.